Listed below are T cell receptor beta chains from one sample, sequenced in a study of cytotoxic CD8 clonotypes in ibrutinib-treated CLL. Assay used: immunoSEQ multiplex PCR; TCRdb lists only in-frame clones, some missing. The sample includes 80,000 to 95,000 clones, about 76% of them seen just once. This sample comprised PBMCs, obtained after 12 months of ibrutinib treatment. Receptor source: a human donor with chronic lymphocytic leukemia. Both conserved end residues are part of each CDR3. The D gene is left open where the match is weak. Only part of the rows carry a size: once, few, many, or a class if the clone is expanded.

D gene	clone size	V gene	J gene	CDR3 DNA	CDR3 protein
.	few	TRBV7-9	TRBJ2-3	TGTGCCAGCGCACGGGAAAATGACACAGATACGCAGTATTTT	CASARENDTDTQYF
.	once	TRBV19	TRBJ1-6	TGTGCCAGTAGGGGGGCGCCCCGCGGGGGCCCCCTCCACTTT	CASRGAPRGGPLHF
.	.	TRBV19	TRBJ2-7	TGTGCCAGTAGTATATGGGGCGACTCCGGCGAGCAGTACTTC	CASSIWGDSGEQYF
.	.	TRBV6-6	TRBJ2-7	TGTGCCAGCAGTTACGGGGGCCGCTACGAGCAGTACTTC	CASSYGGRYEQYF
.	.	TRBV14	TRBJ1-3	TGTGCCAGCAGCCTCGGGGTCGGAAACACCATATATTTT	CASSLGVGNTIYF
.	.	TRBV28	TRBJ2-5	TGTGCCAGCAGTTTAACCCCCGGCAAGGCCCAGTACTTC	CASSLTPGKAQYF
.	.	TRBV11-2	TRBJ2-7	TGTGCCAGCAGCTTAGTGGACGGCCCCTACGAGCAGTACTTC	CASSLVDGPYEQYF
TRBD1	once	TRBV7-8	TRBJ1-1	TGTGCCAGCAGCCGACAGGGGAACACTGAAGCTTTCTTT	CASSRQGNTEAFF
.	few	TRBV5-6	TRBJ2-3	TGTGCCAGCAGCTTGCTCGCGGGGAGCCTCCCCCACACAGATACGCAGTATTTT	CASSLLAGSLPHTDTQYF
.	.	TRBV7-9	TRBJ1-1	TGTGCCAGCAGCTTCCCGGGGCCCGAAGCTTTCTTT	CASSFPGPEAFF
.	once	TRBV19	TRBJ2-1	TGTGCCAGTAGCAGGGGACACTACAATGAGCAGTTCTTC	CASSRGHYNEQFF
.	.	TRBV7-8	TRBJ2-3	TGTGCCAGCAGCTTAGCGATCTACAGGCCGGGATTAAGGACAGATACGCAGTATTTT	CASSLAIYRPGLRTDTQYF
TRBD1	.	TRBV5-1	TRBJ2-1	TGCGCCAGCAGCTTGGGGCATCGGACAGGGGATGGGAATGAGCAGTTCTTC	CASSLGHRTGDGNEQFF
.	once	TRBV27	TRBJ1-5	TGTGCCAGCAGTTTATCGGACCCAAACCCCTATCAGCCCCAGCATTTT	CASSLSDPNPYQPQHF
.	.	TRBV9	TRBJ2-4	TGTGCCAGCAGCGCCTCTCTTGGGGGATCAAAAAACATTCAGTACTTC	CASSASLGGSKNIQYF
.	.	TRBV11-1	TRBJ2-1	TGTGCCAGCAGCTTCACAGGGAGTGGTGAGCAGTTCTTC	CASSFTGSGEQFF
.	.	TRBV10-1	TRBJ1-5	TGCGCCAGCAGTGAGTCGGCACACCAGCCCCAGCATTTT	CASSESAHQPQHF
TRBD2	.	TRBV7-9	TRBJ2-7	TGTGCCAGCAGCCCAGGGAGGGCCCCCTACGAGCAGTACTTC	CASSPGRAPYEQYF
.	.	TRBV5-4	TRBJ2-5	TGTGCCAGCAGCCCCACGGGGGGCCGGGAGACCCAGTACTTC	CASSPTGGRETQYF
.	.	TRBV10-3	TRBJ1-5	TGTGCCATCAGTGAGTTTTTGTCGGGGCGGGGCAATCAGCCCCAGCATTTT	CAISEFLSGRGNQPQHF
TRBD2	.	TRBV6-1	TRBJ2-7	TGTGCCAGCAGTGCCGGACTAGCGGGGAGCTCCTACGAGCAGTACTTC	CASSAGLAGSSYEQYF
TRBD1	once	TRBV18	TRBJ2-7	TGTGCCAGCTCACCCCCCGGGACAGCCTACGAGCAGTACTTC	CASSPPGTAYEQYF
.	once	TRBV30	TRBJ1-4	TGTGCCTGGAGTGTAGGCGTAACTAATGAAAAACTGTTTTTT	CAWSVGVTNEKLFF
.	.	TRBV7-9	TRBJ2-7	TGTGCCAGCAGCTTAGAGGGGACCCAGGGGCCCTACGAGCAGTACTTC	CASSLEGTQGPYEQYF
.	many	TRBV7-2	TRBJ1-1	TGTGCCAGCAGCTTACAGGCGGACACTGAAGCTTTCTTT	CASSLQADTEAFF
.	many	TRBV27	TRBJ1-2	TGTGCCAGCAGCCAAGACCTCTATGGCTACACCTTC	CASSQDLYGYTF
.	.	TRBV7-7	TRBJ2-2	TGTGCCAGCAGCTTAACGACGGCGAACACCGGGGAGCTGTTTTTT	CASSLTTANTGELFF
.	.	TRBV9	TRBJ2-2	TGTGCCAGCAACCCCACCGGGGGGAACACCGGGGAGCTGTTTTTT	CASNPTGGNTGELFF
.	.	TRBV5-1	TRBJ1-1	TGCGCCAGCAGCCGACAAGCGAACACTGAAGCTTTCTTT	CASSRQANTEAFF
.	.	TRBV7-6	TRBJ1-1	TGTGCCAGCAGCTTAGCGGTGGGGGGAATTGGCACTGAAGCTTTCTTT	CASSLAVGGIGTEAFF
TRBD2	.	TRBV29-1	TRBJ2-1	TGCAGCGTTGCCCGACTAGCGGGCGGTAGTGGGGCGACTGGGAGCTCCTACAATGAGCAGTTCTTC	CSVARLAGGSGATGSSYNEQFF
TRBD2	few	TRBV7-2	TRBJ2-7	TGTGCCAGCAGCTTTCTAGCGGGAGTCGGCTACGAGCAGTACTTC	CASSFLAGVGYEQYF
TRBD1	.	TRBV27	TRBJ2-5	TGTGCCAGCAGTTTTGGGACAGCACAAGAGACCCAGTACTTC	CASSFGTAQETQYF
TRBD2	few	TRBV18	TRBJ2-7	TGTGCCAGCTCACCCCGGGAGGGCTCCTACGAGCAGTACTTC	CASSPREGSYEQYF
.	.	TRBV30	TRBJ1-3	TGTGCCTGGAGTGGTCTGACGGGAAACACCATATATTTT	CAWSGLTGNTIYF
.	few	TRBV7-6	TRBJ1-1	TGTGCCAGCAGCTTAGGGCAAGCGGGGAGGGCTTTCTTT	CASSLGQAGRAFF
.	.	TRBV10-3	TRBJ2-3	TGTGCCATCAGTGGGGACTCAGATACGCAGTATTTT	CAISGDSDTQYF
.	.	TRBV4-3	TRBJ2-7	TGCGCCAGCAGCCAATTTCAGCCCCCCTCCTACGAGCAGTACTTC	CASSQFQPPSYEQYF
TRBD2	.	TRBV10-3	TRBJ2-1	TGTGCCATCAGACCGAGCGGGAGCCGGCTCAATGAGCAGTTCTTC	CAIRPSGSRLNEQFF
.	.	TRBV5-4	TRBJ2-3	TGTGCCAGCAGCAGGGTAACCCCGGGCACAGATACGCAGTATTTT	CASSRVTPGTDTQYF
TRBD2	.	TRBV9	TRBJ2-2	TGTGCCAGCAGCCTCCGGACAGCGGGAGGCCGAAGGGGGGAGCTGTTTTTT	CASSLRTAGGRRGELFF
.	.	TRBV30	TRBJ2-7	TGTGCCTGGAGCGGTTTCTACGAGCAGTACTTC	CAWSGFYEQYF